The 16 T cell receptor beta chains below all came from one sample that was sequenced in a study of OX40 agonist ivuxolimab in advanced cancers. Profiling relied on immunoSEQ multiplex PCR, and the TCRdb table lists in-frame clones only, not all of them. The sample carries 57,000 or so clones, approximately 86% recorded once. The sample consisted of CD4+ or CD8+ T cells sorted from blood, taken in a trial of the OX40 agonist ivuxolimab. These receptors originate from an adult with an advanced solid tumor such as melanoma, head and neck, liver or kidney cancer.

The chain employs TRBV28 and TRBJ1-6; D might be TRBD1 (5 bases). Germline V gene lookup returns CDR1 MDHEN and CDR2 SYDVKM. The V gene lost 10 bases and the J gene lost 7 bases, with 14 bases spanning the gap. The CDR3 consists of 13 residues. Written as DNA, the CDR3 is TGTGCCACCACCGGGGGTTGGAATTCACCCCTCCACTTT. Its translation is CATTGGWNSPLHF. The full variable domain, rest sourced from reference TRBV28 and TRBJ1-6, is DVKVTQSSRYLVKRTGEKVFLECVQDMDHENMFWYRQDPGLGLRLIYFSYDVKMKEKGDIPEGYSVSREKKERFSLILESASTNQTSMYLCATTGGWNSPLHFGNGTRLTVT.

The chain links TRBV14 to TRBJ1-1; D remains ambiguous. Trimming shortened V by 2 bases and J by 1 base, and 8 bases separated the two germline ends. CDR3 length: 14 amino acids. The germline CDR1 and CDR2 sequences are SGHDN and FVKESK. The CDR3 sequence is CASSQRRTNTEAFF. CDR3 bases: TGTGCCAGCAGCCAACGGCGGACGAACACTGAAGCTTTCTTT.

The chain carries TRBV30 and TRBJ1-6, with 8 nucleotides matching TRBD1. The CDR3 totals 11 residues. Unmatched junction bases numbered 8, after V lost 3 bases and J lost 19 bases. Germline V CDR1 and CDR2: GTSNPN, SVGIG (reference sequence). DNA for the CDR3: TGTGCCTGGAGGTTTGGACAGGGTATGCACTTT. This sequence encodes CAWRFGQGMHF.

The V and J genes are TRBV6-5 and TRBJ2-1; TRBD2 might be the D (6 bases). Trimming left V 7 bases short and J 8 bases short, with 18 bases between. Germline V CDR1 and CDR2: MNHEY, SVGAGI. This CDR3 has 14 residues. The CDR3 loop is CASTERLGGDEQFF. CDR3 in DNA: TGTGCCAGCACCGAGCGTCTTGGCGGGGATGAGCAGTTCTTC.

In its sample, this clone was seen a few times. This rearrangement joins TRBV11-3 to TRBJ1-1; 7 bases fit TRBD1. Germline CDR1 and CDR2: SGHNT and YENEEA. This CDR3 spans 17 amino acids. The J segment lost 1 base and the V segment lost 1 base, leaving 9 bases of the junction unmatched. In DNA form, the CDR3 reads TGTGCCAGCAGCTTAGGAGAACCGGGACAGAAGAACACTGAAGCTTTCTTT. It translates to CASSLGEPGQKNTEAFF.

The chain is built from TRBV7-3 and TRBJ1-6, with 7 bases aligning to TRBD1. Germline lookup yields CDR1 SGHTA and CDR2 FQGTGA. V gave up 2 bases and J gave up 7 bases; unmatched junction bases: 2. The CDR3 extends over 14 amino acids. CDR3 region: CASSLGTENSPLHF. CDR3 DNA sequence: TGTGCCAGCAGCTTAGGGACAGAGAATTCACCCCTCCACTTT. Supplemented by reference TRBV7-3 and TRBJ1-6, the full variable domain reads GAGVSQTPSNKVTEKGKYVELRCDPISGHTALYWYRQSLGQGPEFLIYFQGTGAADDSGLPNDRFFAVRPEGSVSTLKIQRTERGDSAVYLCASSLGTENSPLHFGNGTRLTVT.

J is TRBJ2-3 and V is TRBV29-1, with TRBD2 matching 7 bases. The CDR3 length is 15 residues. CDR1 and CDR2 from the germline V gene are SQVTM and ANQGSEA. The CDR3 sequence is CSWGRGADLLKTQYF. Written as DNA, the CDR3 is TGCAGTTGGGGGAGGGGAGCGGACCTTCTTAAGACGCAGTATTTT.

The chain employs TRBV7-2 and TRBJ1-1; D unresolved. This CDR3 region has 14 residues. Germline CDR1 reads SGHTA; CDR2 reads FQGNSA. Trimming took off 5 bases at V and 7 bases at J, with 17 bases between the two ends. CDR3 DNA: TGTGCCAGCAGCCCGATGGACGCGACCAATGAAGCTTTCTTT. This encodes CASSPMDATNEAFF.

The chain uses TRBV5-1 and TRBJ2-2; D is unresolved. Trimming left V 2 bases short and J 3 bases short, with 8 bases between. The germline V gene encodes CDR1 SGHRS and CDR2 YFSETQ. The CDR3 runs 14 residues. The CDR3 reads CASSLLVDTGELFF. As DNA, the CDR3 is TGCGCCAGCAGCTTATTAGTTGACACCGGGGAGCTGTTTTTT. Supplemented by reference TRBV5-1 and TRBJ2-2, the full variable domain reads KAGVTQTPRYLIKTRGQQVTLSCSPISGHRSVSWYQQTPGQGLQFLFEYFSETQRNKGNFPGRFSGRQFSNSRSEMNVSTLELGDSALYLCASSLLVDTGELFFGEGSRLTVL.

This chain connects TRBV6-6 to TRBJ1-2, with 7 bases identical to TRBD1. The CDR3 has 14 residues. Unmatched junction bases numbered 8, after V lost 6 bases and J lost 4 bases. CDR1 MNHNY and CDR2 SVGAGI come from the germline V gene (reference sequence). The CDR3 is CASRGGTAFYGYTF. The CDR3 DNA sequence: TGTGCCAGCAGGGGGGGGACAGCCTTCTATGGCTACACCTTC.

This rearrangement joins TRBV18 to TRBJ2-7; D is perhaps TRBD1 (5 bases). Germline V gives CDR1 KGHSH, CDR2 LQKENI. V lost 4 bases and J lost 1, with 11 bases in between. The CDR3 runs 14 residues. The CDR3 here is CASSLQGTSYEQYF. Written as DNA, the CDR3 is TGTGCCAGCTCACTTCAGGGCACGTCCTACGAGCAGTACTTC.

The chain combines TRBV5-4 with TRBJ2-1; D might be TRBD1 (5 bases). The V and J ends lost 0 bases and 7 bases respectively, with 11 bases between them. CDR3 size: 14 residues. Germline lookup yields CDR1 SGHNT and CDR2 YYREEE (reference sequence). The chain's CDR3 is CASSLGGAGNEQFF. The CDR3 DNA is TGTGCCAGCAGCTTGGGGGGCGCAGGTAATGAGCAGTTCTTC.

This chain uses TRBV7-2 with TRBJ2-1; no clear D. The germline V gene has CDR1 SGHTA and CDR2 FQGNSA. Trimming cost V 3 bases and J 5 bases, with 8 bases left between them. The CDR3 sequence is 13 residues long. DNA of the CDR3: TGTGCCAGCAGCTTGACCCCCGACAATGAGCAGTTCTTC. This codes for CASSLTPDNEQFF.

The chain employs TRBV6-5 and TRBJ2-3, with 10 bases that match TRBD2. CDR3 size: 14 residues. Germline CDR1 MNHEY, CDR2 SVGAGI. Unmatched junction bases numbered 6, after V lost 11 bases and J lost 1 base. This chain's CDR3 is CAAVAGGGTDTQYF. CDR3 coding DNA: TGTGCCGCGGTAGCGGGGGGTGGCACAGATACGCAGTATTTT.

The genes are TRBV6-5 and TRBJ2-1, with unresolved D. The ends were cut back, 8 bases at V and 7 bases at J, with 9 bases in the middle. Germline CDR1 is MNHEY and CDR2 is SVGAGI. This CDR3 is built from 11 residues. The CDR3 reads CASSRDNEQFF. The CDR3 nucleotides read TGTGCCAGCTCCAGAGATAATGAGCAGTTCTTC.

The count of this clone is one. The chain couples TRBV7-2 to TRBJ1-5, with 7 positions matching TRBD1. The germline V gene has CDR1 SGHTA and CDR2 FQGNSA. With 5 bases clipped from V and 2 bases from J, the junction kept 3 bases outside the gene matches. The CDR3 has 14 amino acids. The CDR3 here is CASSPGGGNQPQHF. CDR3 DNA: TGTGCCAGCAGCCCAGGGGGGGGCAATCAGCCCCAGCATTTT.